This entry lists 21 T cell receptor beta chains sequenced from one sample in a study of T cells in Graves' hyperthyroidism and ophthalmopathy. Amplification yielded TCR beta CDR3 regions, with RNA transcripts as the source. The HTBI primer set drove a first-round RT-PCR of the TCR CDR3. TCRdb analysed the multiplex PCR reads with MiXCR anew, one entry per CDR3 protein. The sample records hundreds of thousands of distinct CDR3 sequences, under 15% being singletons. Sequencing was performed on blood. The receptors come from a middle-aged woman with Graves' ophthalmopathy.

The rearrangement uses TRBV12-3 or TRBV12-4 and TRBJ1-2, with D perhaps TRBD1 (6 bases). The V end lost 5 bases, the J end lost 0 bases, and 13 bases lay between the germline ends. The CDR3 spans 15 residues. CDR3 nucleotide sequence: TGTGCCAGCAGTGCCAGACAGGACCCTAACTATGGCTACACCTTC. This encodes CASSARQDPNYGYTF.

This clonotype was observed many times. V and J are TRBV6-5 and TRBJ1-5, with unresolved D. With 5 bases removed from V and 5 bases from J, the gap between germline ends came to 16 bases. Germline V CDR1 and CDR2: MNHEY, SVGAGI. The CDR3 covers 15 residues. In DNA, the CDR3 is TGTGCCAGCAGTAACCAGGCGCATCCTGATCAGCCCCAGCATTTT. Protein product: CASSNQAHPDQPQHF.

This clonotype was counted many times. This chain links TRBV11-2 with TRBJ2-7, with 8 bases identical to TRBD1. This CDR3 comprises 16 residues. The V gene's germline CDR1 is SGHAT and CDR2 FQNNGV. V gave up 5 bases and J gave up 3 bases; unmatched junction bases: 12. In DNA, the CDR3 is TGTGCCAGCAGCCCCCCCCCGGGACAGGAGATCTACGAGCAGTACTTC. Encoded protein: CASSPPPGQEIYEQYF.

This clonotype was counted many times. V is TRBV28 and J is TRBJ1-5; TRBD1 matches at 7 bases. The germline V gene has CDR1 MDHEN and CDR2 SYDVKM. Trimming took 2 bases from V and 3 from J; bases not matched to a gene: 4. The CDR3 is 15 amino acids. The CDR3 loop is CASSLDRVNNQPQHF. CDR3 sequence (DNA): TGTGCCAGCAGTTTAGACAGGGTGAACAATCAGCCCCAGCATTTT.

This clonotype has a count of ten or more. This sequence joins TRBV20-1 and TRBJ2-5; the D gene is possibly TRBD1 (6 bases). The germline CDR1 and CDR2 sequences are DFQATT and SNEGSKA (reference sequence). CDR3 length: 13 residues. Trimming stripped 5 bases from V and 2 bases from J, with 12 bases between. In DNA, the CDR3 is TGCAGTGCTGACATGACAGGACAAGAGACCCAGTACTTC. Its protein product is CSADMTGQETQYF.

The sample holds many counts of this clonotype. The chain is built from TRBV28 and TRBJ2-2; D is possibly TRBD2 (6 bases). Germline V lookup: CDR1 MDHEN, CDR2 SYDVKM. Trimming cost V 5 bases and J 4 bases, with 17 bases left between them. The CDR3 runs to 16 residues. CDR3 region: CASSRYPGGGTGELFF. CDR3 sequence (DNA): TGTGCCAGCAGTCGGTACCCTGGGGGAGGCACCGGGGAGCTGTTTTTT.

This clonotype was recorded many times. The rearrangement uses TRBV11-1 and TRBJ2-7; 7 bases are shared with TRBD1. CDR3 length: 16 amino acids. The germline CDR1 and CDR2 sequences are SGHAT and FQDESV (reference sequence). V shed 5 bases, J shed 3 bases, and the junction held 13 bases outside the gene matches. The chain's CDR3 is CASSTSRDRDLYEQYF. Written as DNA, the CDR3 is TGTGCCAGCAGCACGAGCCGGGACAGAGATCTCTACGAGCAGTACTTC.

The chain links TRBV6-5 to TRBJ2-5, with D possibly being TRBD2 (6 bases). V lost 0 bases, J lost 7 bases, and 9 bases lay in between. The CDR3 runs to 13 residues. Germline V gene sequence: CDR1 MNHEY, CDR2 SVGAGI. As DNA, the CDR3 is TGTGCCAGCAGTTACTCGGGGCGGGGGACCCAGTACTTC. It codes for CASSYSGRGTQYF.

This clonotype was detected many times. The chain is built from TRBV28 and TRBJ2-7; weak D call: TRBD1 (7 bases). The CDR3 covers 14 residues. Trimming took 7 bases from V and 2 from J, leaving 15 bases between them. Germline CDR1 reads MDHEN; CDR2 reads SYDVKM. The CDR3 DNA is TGTGCCAGCACTCAGGGGGGACGGACCTACGAGCAGTACTTC. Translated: CASTQGGRTYEQYF.

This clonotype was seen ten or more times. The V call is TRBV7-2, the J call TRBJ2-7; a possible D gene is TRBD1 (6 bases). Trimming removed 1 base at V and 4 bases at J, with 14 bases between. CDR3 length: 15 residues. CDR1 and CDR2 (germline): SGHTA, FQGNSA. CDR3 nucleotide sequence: TGTGCCAGCAGCTTAGGGGTAGGGACAACATACGAGCAGTACTTC. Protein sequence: CASSLGVGTTYEQYF.

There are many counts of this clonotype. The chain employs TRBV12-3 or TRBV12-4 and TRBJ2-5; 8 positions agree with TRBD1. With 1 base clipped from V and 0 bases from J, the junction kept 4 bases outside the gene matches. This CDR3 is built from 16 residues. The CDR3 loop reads CASSLGQGLYQETQYF. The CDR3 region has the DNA TGTGCCAGCAGTTTAGGACAGGGGCTTTACCAAGAGACCCAGTACTTC.

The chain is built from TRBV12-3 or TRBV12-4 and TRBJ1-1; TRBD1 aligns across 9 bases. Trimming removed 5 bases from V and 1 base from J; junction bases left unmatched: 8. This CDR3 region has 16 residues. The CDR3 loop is CASSRGTGLTNTEAFF. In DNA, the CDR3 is TGTGCCAGCAGTCGCGGGACAGGGCTAACGAACACTGAAGCTTTCTTT.

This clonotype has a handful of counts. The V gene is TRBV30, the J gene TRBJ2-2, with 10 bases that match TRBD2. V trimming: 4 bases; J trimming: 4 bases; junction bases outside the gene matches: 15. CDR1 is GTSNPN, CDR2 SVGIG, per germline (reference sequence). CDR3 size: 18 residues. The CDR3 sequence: CAWKSSSGRGPGTGELFF. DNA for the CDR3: TGTGCCTGGAAGAGTTCGAGCGGGAGGGGGCCGGGCACCGGGGAGCTGTTTTTT.

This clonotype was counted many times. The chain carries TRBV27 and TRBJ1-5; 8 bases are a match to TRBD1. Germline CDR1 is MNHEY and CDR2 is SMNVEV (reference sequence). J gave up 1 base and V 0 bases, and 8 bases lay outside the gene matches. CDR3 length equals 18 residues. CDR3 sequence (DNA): TGTGCCAGCAGTTTATCAACCCCGGACAGGGACAGCAATCAGCCCCAGCATTTT. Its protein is CASSLSTPDRDSNQPQHF.

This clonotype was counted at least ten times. This chain's CDR3 is CASSLVGGLAETQYF. Here the CDR3 DNA reads TGTGCCAGCAGCTTAGTGGGTGGACTAGCTGAGACCCAGTACTTC. The rearrangement joins TRBV11-3 to TRBJ2-5, with 8 nucleotides matching TRBD2. CDR1 is SGHNT, CDR2 YENEEA, per germline. This CDR3 region has 15 residues. Unmatched junction bases numbered 6, after V lost 1 base and J lost 5 bases.

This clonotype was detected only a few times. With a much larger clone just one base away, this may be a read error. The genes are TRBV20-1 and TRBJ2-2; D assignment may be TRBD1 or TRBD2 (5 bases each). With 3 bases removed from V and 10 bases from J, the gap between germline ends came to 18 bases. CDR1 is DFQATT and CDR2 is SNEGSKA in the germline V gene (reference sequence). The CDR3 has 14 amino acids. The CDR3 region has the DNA TGCAGTGCTAGTCGAGGGGAAGGATCCGAGGAGCTGTTTTTT. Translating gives CSASRGEGSEELFF.

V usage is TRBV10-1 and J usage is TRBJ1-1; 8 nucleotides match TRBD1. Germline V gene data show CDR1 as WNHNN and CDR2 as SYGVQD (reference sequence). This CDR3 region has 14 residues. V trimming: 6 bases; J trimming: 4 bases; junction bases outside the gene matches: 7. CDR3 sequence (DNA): TGCGCCAGCAGCGGACAGGGTTTTCCCACTGAAGCTTTCTTT. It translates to CASSGQGFPTEAFF.

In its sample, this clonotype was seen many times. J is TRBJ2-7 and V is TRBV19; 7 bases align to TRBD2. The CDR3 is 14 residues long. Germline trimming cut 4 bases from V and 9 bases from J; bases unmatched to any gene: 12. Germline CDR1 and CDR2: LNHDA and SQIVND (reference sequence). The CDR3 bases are TGTGCCAGTAGTACCGGGACTATCACTACCCCGCAGTACTTC. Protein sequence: CASSTGTITTPQYF.

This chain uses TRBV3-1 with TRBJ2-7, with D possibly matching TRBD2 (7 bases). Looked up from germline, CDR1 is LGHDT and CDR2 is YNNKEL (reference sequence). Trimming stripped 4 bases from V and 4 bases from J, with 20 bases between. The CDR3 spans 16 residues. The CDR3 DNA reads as TGTGCCAGCAGCCCCTTCGGGGGCGGGGGAACTTACGAGCAGTACTTC. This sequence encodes CASSPFGGGGTYEQYF.

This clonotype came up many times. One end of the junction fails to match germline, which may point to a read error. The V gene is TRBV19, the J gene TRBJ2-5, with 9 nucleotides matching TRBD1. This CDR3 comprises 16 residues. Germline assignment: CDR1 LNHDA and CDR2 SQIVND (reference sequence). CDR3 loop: CACSKNTGGYQETQYF. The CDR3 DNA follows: TGTGCCTGTAGCAAAAACACAGGGGGCTACCAAGAGACCCAGTACTTC.

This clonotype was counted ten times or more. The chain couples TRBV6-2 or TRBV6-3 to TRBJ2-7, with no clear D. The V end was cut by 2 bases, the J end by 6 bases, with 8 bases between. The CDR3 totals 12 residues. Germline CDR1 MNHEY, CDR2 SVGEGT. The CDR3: CASSYGASEQYF. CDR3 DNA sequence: TGTGCCAGCAGTTACGGCGCAAGCGAGCAGTACTTC.